This entry features one T cell receptor (beta chain) sequence. Its specificity is not known. The data were taken from a study of Tregs in tolerant kidney transplant recipients. Across the whole study: Mixed chimerism was transient after nonmyeloablative marrow transplants from related graft donors.

Unstimulated regulatory T cells (CD4+CD25+CD127-), CD4+CD25- non-regulatory cells, CD4 and CD8 cells were FACS-sorted from thawed PBMCs. The table came from immunoSEQ multiplex PCR; TCRdb's copy has only in-frame clones and leaves some out. Its clone listing holds 25,000 to 35,000 clones. Notes on the study in general: In tolerant patients, donor-specific Tregs outgrew total Tregs, suggesting antigen-driven expansion. Few patients were studied, so findings need validation in larger groups.

The sample consisted of CD8+ T cells from blood, taken before the transplant. The TCR sequence derives from a human donor who received a combined kidney and bone marrow transplant.

The CDR3: CATNRALSHNEQFF. The sequenced part of the CDR3 DNA is TGTGCCACAAACAGGGCCCTATCCCACAATGAG. V usage is TRBV19 and J usage is TRBJ2-1; D possibly corresponds to TRBD1 (6 bases). The CDR3 extends 3 residues past the end of the read, so its final part is completed from the germline J gene. V was clipped by 10 bases and J by 5 bases, with 18 bases between them. CDR1 and CDR2 (germline): LNHDA, SQIVND (reference sequence). This CDR3 is 14 amino acids long.